These T cell receptor beta chains were read from a single sample in a study of T cells in Graves' hyperthyroidism and ophthalmopathy. TCRdb passed the multiplex PCR reads through MiXCR, listing each CDR3 protein once. The sample records about 550,000 distinct CDR3 sequences, around 20% being singletons. Sequencing was carried out using blood. Receptors were obtained from a man aged 18-30 years with Graves' hyperthyroidism. Each CDR3 is given with its conserved first and last residue. The order of the fields is clone size, D gene, V gene, J gene, CDR3 DNA, CDR3 protein. D genes are given only for firm matches. Size is omitted from some rows. Given values are once, few, many or a class for expanded clones.

size: many; D: -; V: TRBV28; J: TRBJ1-1; DNA: TGTGCCAGCAGTTTCCGACATCGGAACACTGAAGCTTTCTTT; CDR3: CASSFRHRNTEAFF
size: many; D: -; V: TRBV5-1; J: TRBJ2-7; DNA: TGCGCCAGCAACTTGACTTCCTACGAGCAGTACTTC; CDR3: CASNLTSYEQYF
size: many; D: -; V: TRBV6-5; J: TRBJ1-1; DNA: TGTGCCAGCAGTTACTCGCCAGTGAACACTGAAGCTTTCTTT; CDR3: CASSYSPVNTEAFF
size: -; D: -; V: TRBV5-1; J: TRBJ1-2; DNA: TGCGCCAGCAGCTGGTCAGGGGCCCTAACGCTCTATGGCTACACCTTC; CDR3: CASSWSGALTLYGYTF
size: many; D: -; V: TRBV12-3/TRBV12-4; J: TRBJ1-3; DNA: TGTGCCAGCAGCCCGTCGGCTGGAAACACCATATATTTT; CDR3: CASSPSAGNTIYF
size: many; D: TRBD1; V: TRBV5-1; J: TRBJ1-1; DNA: TGCGCCAGCAGCGGAAACTCAGGGGGCCCGAGCACTGAAGCTTTCTTT; CDR3: CASSGNSGGPSTEAFF
size: few; D: TRBD1; V: TRBV30; J: TRBJ1-1; DNA: TGTGCCTGGAGTGTGGGACAGGGGAACACTGAAGCTTTCTTT; CDR3: CAWSVGQGNTEAFF
size: many; D: TRBD1; V: TRBV7-8; J: TRBJ1-1; DNA: TGTGCCAGCAGCATGGACAGGGACACTGAAGCTTTCTTT; CDR3: CASSMDRDTEAFF
size: few; D: -; V: TRBV5-5; J: TRBJ2-7; DNA: TGTGCCAGCAGCTGGGACGTAGGCTCCTACGAGCAGTACTTC; CDR3: CASSWDVGSYEQYF
size: many; D: -; V: TRBV12-3/TRBV12-4; J: TRBJ1-1; DNA: TGTGCCAGCAGGGCGAAATTCGTGCCGTCCCACACTGAAGCTTTCTTT; CDR3: CASRAKFVPSHTEAFF
size: many; D: -; V: TRBV6-1; J: TRBJ1-1; DNA: TGTGCCAGCGCCCGAGGGTTGAACACTGAAGCTTTCTTT; CDR3: CASARGLNTEAFF
size: many; D: -; V: TRBV6-1; J: TRBJ2-7; DNA: TGTGCCAGCAGCTTGGACACCAACTACGAGCAGTACTTC; CDR3: CASSLDTNYEQYF